This T cell receptor (beta chain) was sequenced in a study of blood T cell repertoires in COVID-19. Across the whole study: The samples span acute and convalescent COVID-19 from the United States, Italy and Spain. Sources were T cells, B-cell-depleted T cells, or PBMCs; the material itself was cDNA or gDNA.

Sequencing used immunoSEQ multiplex PCR; TCRdb keeps in-frame clones, though not all of them. The table has about 240,000 clones, roughly 80% seen once. The CDR3 totals 16 residues. V was pared by 0 bases and J by 2 bases, with 6 bases of the junction left unmatched. Germline V gene lookup returns CDR1 LGHNA and CDR2 YNFKEQ. This clone was counted a few times. The sequence came from a woman aged 55-69 years with active or convalescent COVID-19. The genes are TRBV4-2 and TRBJ2-7; TRBD2 aligns across 8 bases. Sequencing was performed on peripheral blood. The CDR3 nucleotides read TGTGCCAGCAGCCAAGAGCTGGTAGCGGGAACCTACGAGCAGTACTTC. Translation gives CASSQELVAGTYEQYF.